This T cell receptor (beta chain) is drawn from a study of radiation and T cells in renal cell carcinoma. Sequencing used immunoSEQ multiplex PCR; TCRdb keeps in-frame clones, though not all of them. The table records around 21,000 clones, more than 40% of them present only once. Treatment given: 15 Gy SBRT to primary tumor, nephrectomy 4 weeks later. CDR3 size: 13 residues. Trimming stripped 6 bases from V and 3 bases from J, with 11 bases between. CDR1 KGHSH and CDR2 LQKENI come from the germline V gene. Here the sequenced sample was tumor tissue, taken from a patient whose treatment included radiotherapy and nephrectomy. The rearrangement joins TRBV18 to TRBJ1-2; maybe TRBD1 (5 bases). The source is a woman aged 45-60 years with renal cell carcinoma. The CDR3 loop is CASSPGDDYGYTF. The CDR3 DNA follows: TGTGCCAGCTCGCCGGGGGACGACTATGGCTACACCTTC.